A selection of T cell receptor beta chains follows, all from one sample in a study of glioma-infiltrating T cells. MiXCR was run by TCRdb on the multiplex PCR reads, yielding one entry per CDR3 protein. The sample records about 110,000 distinct CDR3 sequences, less than 30% being singletons. The source material was glioma tissue, nonneoplastic brain tissue, or PBMCs (not recorded which). Every receptor here comes from a human donor with low-grade glioma or glioblastoma, undergoing nonglioma brain surgery, or in good health (not recorded which). Both conserved end residues are part of each CDR3. The D gene is left open where the match is weak. A row's size may be missing; if present it is once, few, many or a size class.

clone size: many; D gene: NA; J gene: TRBJ1-5; V gene: TRBV7-3; CDR3 DNA: TGTGCCAGCAGCTTATCGGCGGGGGGACGCGGCAATCAGCCCCAGCATTTT; CDR3 protein: CASSLSAGGRGNQPQHF
clone size: many; D gene: NA; J gene: TRBJ2-3; V gene: TRBV6-4; CDR3 DNA: TGTGCCAGCAGTGACTCACAACAGGGCATCACAGATACGCAGTATTTT; CDR3 protein: CASSDSQQGITDTQYF
clone size: few; D gene: TRBD1; J gene: TRBJ2-7; V gene: TRBV10-3; CDR3 DNA: TGTGCCACCAGTGACTTAGGGGGCGGGTCAGTCGAGCAGTACTTC; CDR3 protein: CATSDLGGGSVEQYF
clone size: NA; D gene: NA; J gene: TRBJ1-1; V gene: TRBV6-5; CDR3 DNA: TGTGCCAGCAGTTACCGACCCCTAGGAGACACTGAAGCTTTCTTT; CDR3 protein: CASSYRPLGDTEAFF
clone size: many; D gene: NA; J gene: TRBJ1-2; V gene: TRBV19; CDR3 DNA: TGTGCCAGTAGTATGGCCCAGCCCGATGGCTACACCTTC; CDR3 protein: CASSMAQPDGYTF
clone size: medium-sized; D gene: NA; J gene: TRBJ1-1; V gene: TRBV6-5; CDR3 DNA: TGTGCCAGCAGTTACCGGACCGAAGCTTTCTTT; CDR3 protein: CASSYRTEAFF
clone size: NA; D gene: TRBD2; J gene: TRBJ2-4; V gene: TRBV19; CDR3 DNA: TGTGCCAGTACCCTGCGGGGGGCCGGCAAAAACATTCAGTACTTC; CDR3 protein: CASTLRGAGKNIQYF
clone size: few; D gene: TRBD1; J gene: TRBJ2-5; V gene: TRBV29-1; CDR3 DNA: TGCAGCGTTGATACAGGACAGGGGGCGGCGAAAGAGACCCAGTACTTC; CDR3 protein: CSVDTGQGAAKETQYF
clone size: many; D gene: TRBD1; J gene: TRBJ1-1; V gene: TRBV20-1; CDR3 DNA: TGCAGTGCTACCCGTCCCGGGACAGGGATGAACACTGAAGCTTTCTTT; CDR3 protein: CSATRPGTGMNTEAFF
clone size: many; D gene: NA; J gene: TRBJ1-1; V gene: TRBV28; CDR3 DNA: TGTGCCAGCAGCGTGTGGGGGGGGGGAGTGAACACTGAAGCTTTCTTT; CDR3 protein: CASSVWGGGVNTEAFF
clone size: NA; D gene: NA; J gene: TRBJ2-1; V gene: TRBV5-6; CDR3 DNA: TGTGCCAGCTCGAAATGGGCTGAGCAGTTCTTC; CDR3 protein: CASSKWAEQFF
clone size: many; D gene: TRBD1; J gene: TRBJ1-4; V gene: TRBV7-9; CDR3 DNA: TGTGCCAGCAGCTTAGGTGGGACAGGGGATGAAAAACTGTTTTTT; CDR3 protein: CASSLGGTGDEKLFF
clone size: NA; D gene: NA; J gene: TRBJ1-1; V gene: TRBV29-1; CDR3 DNA: TGCAGCGTTCGGCGCGGGGTAACTGAAGCGTTCTTT; CDR3 protein: CSVRRGVTEAFF
clone size: many; D gene: TRBD1; J gene: TRBJ2-1; V gene: TRBV4-2; CDR3 DNA: TGTGCCAGCAGCCAGATGCCGGGACAGGGGTACAATGAGCAGTTCTTC; CDR3 protein: CASSQMPGQGYNEQFF
clone size: many; D gene: NA; J gene: TRBJ1-6; V gene: TRBV9; CDR3 DNA: TGTGCCAGCAGCCCCCAGCAGGGGCAGGACTCACCCCTCCACTTT; CDR3 protein: CASSPQQGQDSPLHF
clone size: many; D gene: NA; J gene: TRBJ2-1; V gene: TRBV25-1; CDR3 DNA: TGTGCCAGCCGACCGTCTGGGTGGACTGAGCAGTTCTTC; CDR3 protein: CASRPSGWTEQFF
clone size: NA; D gene: NA; J gene: TRBJ2-1; V gene: TRBV7-2; CDR3 DNA: TGTGCCAGCAGCTTAGGTCTAGCCTCCTACAATGAGCAGTCCTTC; CDR3 protein: CASSLGLASYNEQSF
clone size: many; D gene: NA; J gene: TRBJ1-1; V gene: TRBV18; CDR3 DNA: TGTGCCAGCTCAGTTCAGGCCTCGAACACTGAAGCTTTCTTT; CDR3 protein: CASSVQASNTEAFF
clone size: NA; D gene: NA; J gene: TRBJ1-3; V gene: TRBV6-6; CDR3 DNA: TGTGCCAGCAGTTACGGCAGACGGGATGGAAACCCCATATATTTT; CDR3 protein: CASSYGRRDGNPIYF
clone size: few; D gene: TRBD1; J gene: TRBJ1-1; V gene: TRBV12-3/TRBV12-4; CDR3 DNA: TGTGCCAGCAGTCGGACAGGGAGAGCTTTCTTT; CDR3 protein: CASSRTGRAFF
clone size: many; D gene: TRBD1; J gene: TRBJ1-3; V gene: TRBV6-1; CDR3 DNA: TGTGCCAGCAGACAGGGGTACTCTGGAAACACCATATATTTT; CDR3 protein: CASRQGYSGNTIYF
clone size: NA; D gene: TRBD1; J gene: TRBJ1-6; V gene: TRBV27; CDR3 DNA: TGTGCCAGCAGTCCCTGGGACAGGCTCAATTCACCCCTCCACTTT; CDR3 protein: CASSPWDRLNSPLHF
clone size: many; D gene: TRBD1; J gene: TRBJ1-2; V gene: TRBV6-2/TRBV6-3; CDR3 DNA: TGTGCCAGCAGTCGCACGTCGGGACAGATCTATGGCTACACCTTC; CDR3 protein: CASSRTSGQIYGYTF
clone size: many; D gene: NA; J gene: TRBJ1-2; V gene: TRBV6-2/TRBV6-3; CDR3 DNA: TGTGCCAGCAGTTACACAGGGACCTATGGCTACACCTTC; CDR3 protein: CASSYTGTYGYTF
clone size: NA; D gene: NA; J gene: TRBJ2-3; V gene: TRBV4-1; CDR3 DNA: TGCGCCAGCAGCCAAGGGTCCAACACAGATACGCAGTATTTT; CDR3 protein: CASSQGSNTDTQYF
clone size: many; D gene: NA; J gene: TRBJ2-3; V gene: TRBV15; CDR3 DNA: TGTGCCACCAGCAGAGGACTAGAGCGGAGCACAGATACGCAGTATTTT; CDR3 protein: CATSRGLERSTDTQYF
clone size: NA; D gene: TRBD2; J gene: TRBJ2-1; V gene: TRBV6-2/TRBV6-3; CDR3 DNA: TGTGTTAGCAGTTCCCCAAGCGGGATAACCTACAATGAGCAGTTCTTC; CDR3 protein: CVSSSPSGITYNEQFF
clone size: NA; D gene: NA; J gene: TRBJ2-7; V gene: TRBV6-2/TRBV6-3; CDR3 DNA: TGTGCCAGCAGTTACGGTTTGACCACGGTGGAGCAGTACTTC; CDR3 protein: CASSYGLTTVEQYF
clone size: many; D gene: NA; J gene: TRBJ2-5; V gene: TRBV27; CDR3 DNA: TGTGCCAGCAGTTCAAATACCGACAGGGAGGGAGAGACCCAGTACTTC; CDR3 protein: CASSSNTDREGETQYF
clone size: many; D gene: NA; J gene: TRBJ1-1; V gene: TRBV6-2/TRBV6-3; CDR3 DNA: TGTGCCAGCAGTTACCCAACAGGCCCCGGGGGCACTGAAGCTTTCTTT; CDR3 protein: CASSYPTGPGGTEAFF
clone size: few; D gene: TRBD1; J gene: TRBJ2-7; V gene: TRBV5-4; CDR3 DNA: TGTGCCAGCAGCTCGGGACAGGGGACCGACGCGCAGTACTTC; CDR3 protein: CASSSGQGTDAQYF
clone size: few; D gene: NA; J gene: TRBJ1-3; V gene: TRBV29-1; CDR3 DNA: TGCAGCGTCGTCCGAGGGGGAGGAAACACCATATATTTT; CDR3 protein: CSVVRGGGNTIYF
clone size: many; D gene: NA; J gene: TRBJ2-1; V gene: TRBV7-9; CDR3 DNA: TGTGCCAGCAGCTCCCCCCCCAATGAGCAGTTCTTC; CDR3 protein: CASSSPPNEQFF